The rows below give T cell receptor beta chains drawn from one sample of a study of T cell repertoires and HLA-DP antigens. Measured with immunoSEQ multiplex PCR; TCRdb has only the in-frame clones, and not every one. The profile shows roughly 73,000 clones, over 75% of them singletons. These receptors' antigens are unknown. The sample consisted of CD4+ T cells from PBMCs. These receptors were obtained from a man between 60 and 75 years old in good health and CMV-seronegative. CDR3s include the opening cysteine and the closing phenylalanine or tryptophan. Fields, in order: V gene, clone size, J gene, D gene, CDR3 DNA, CDR3 protein. D genes are given only for firm matches. Clone size, where shown, is once, few, many, or a class for clones that have expanded.

V gene: TRBV18; clone size: .; J gene: TRBJ2-5; D gene: .; CDR3 DNA: TGTGCCAGCTCACCACAGGAGACCCAGTACTTC; CDR3 protein: CASSPQETQYF
V gene: TRBV7-9; clone size: .; J gene: TRBJ2-3; D gene: .; CDR3 DNA: TGTGCCAGCAGCTTAGGAGGCGGGCTTTCCACAGATACGCAGTATTTT; CDR3 protein: CASSLGGGLSTDTQYF
V gene: TRBV2; clone size: .; J gene: TRBJ2-3; D gene: .; CDR3 DNA: TGTGCCAGCACTGGGGCAGCCCGCACAGATACGCAGTATTTT; CDR3 protein: CASTGAARTDTQYF
V gene: TRBV4-1; clone size: .; J gene: TRBJ2-5; D gene: .; CDR3 DNA: TGCGCCAGCAGCCAAGACCAGCCAGGGAGGGAGACCCAGTACTTC; CDR3 protein: CASSQDQPGRETQYF
V gene: TRBV5-5; clone size: few; J gene: TRBJ2-7; D gene: TRBD1; CDR3 DNA: TGTGCCAGCAGCTTGGTTGGGACCGGGACAGGGTCTTACGAGCAGTACTTC; CDR3 protein: CASSLVGTGTGSYEQYF
V gene: TRBV7-3; clone size: .; J gene: TRBJ2-5; D gene: .; CDR3 DNA: TGTGCCAGCAGCCCGACGGGGGCGGAAACCCAGTACTTC; CDR3 protein: CASSPTGAETQYF
V gene: TRBV18; clone size: .; J gene: TRBJ2-5; D gene: .; CDR3 DNA: TGTGCCAGCTCACCCCAGGTGGGGCAGGGAGAGACCCAGTACTTC; CDR3 protein: CASSPQVGQGETQYF
V gene: TRBV19; clone size: .; J gene: TRBJ2-2; D gene: TRBD1; CDR3 DNA: TGTGCCAGTAGCGGGACAGGGGGGACCGGGGAGCTGTTTTTT; CDR3 protein: CASSGTGGTGELFF
V gene: TRBV18; clone size: .; J gene: TRBJ2-1; D gene: TRBD2; CDR3 DNA: TGTGCCAGCTCACCGGGACTAGCGGGGGAAAGCTCCTACAATGAGCAGTTCTTC; CDR3 protein: CASSPGLAGESSYNEQFF
V gene: TRBV19; clone size: .; J gene: TRBJ1-6; D gene: .; CDR3 DNA: TGTGCCAGTAGTATAGATCTTCTGGGGGCCACGGATTCACCCCTCCACTTT; CDR3 protein: CASSIDLLGATDSPLHF